The 10 T cell receptor beta chains below come from one sample, sequenced in a study of human T cells and chemical hapten exposure. TCRdb fed the RACE reads into MiXCR, producing one record per CDR3 protein. The sample shows about 71,000 distinct CDR3 sequences, more than 9.5% of them seen only once. Time point in this sample: patch test 3, about 24 weeks after DPC sensitization. The treatment here: therapeutic diphenylcyclopropenone sensitization with weekly scalp DPC. The input for sequencing was whole blood, taken in connection with sensitization to the hapten diphenylcyclopropenone (DPC). These receptors originate from a woman in her forties or fifties with alopecia areata. Some clones in this sample may be carry-over from other donors' samples.

Ten or more counts support this clonotype. V usage is TRBV5-4 and J usage is TRBJ2-2, with D perhaps TRBD1 (6 bases). This CDR3 is 15 amino acids long. Germline values: CDR1 SGHNT, CDR2 YYREEE (reference sequence). The ends were cut back, 0 bases at V and 6 bases at J, with 12 bases in the middle. The CDR3 here is CASSLEGGVAGELFF. The CDR3 region has the DNA TGTGCCAGCAGCTTGGAAGGGGGAGTTGCCGGGGAGCTGTTTTTT.

This chain uses TRBV20-1 with TRBJ1-2, with a tentative D call TRBD1 (5 bases). The CDR3 has 12 amino acids. Germline assignment: CDR1 DFQATT and CDR2 SNEGSKA (reference sequence). V shed 5 bases and J shed 1 base, with 8 bases lying between them. This CDR3 is CSAPGFNYGYTF. In nucleotides, the CDR3 is TGCAGTGCTCCAGGGTTTAACTATGGCTACACCTTC.

CDR3 protein: CASSLAKVTDTQYF. The CDR3 DNA reads TGCGCCAGCAGCTTGGCCAAGGTCACAGATACGCAGTATTTT. V is TRBV5-1 and J is TRBJ2-3, with D uncertain. The germline CDR1 and CDR2 sequences are SGHRS and YFSETQ. This CDR3 is 14 amino acids long. V gave up 0 bases and J gave up 2 bases, with 7 bases separating them.

This clonotype was recorded at least ten times. The genes are TRBV3-1 and TRBJ1-6; TRBD1 agrees at 7 bases. The CDR3 sequence is 17 residues long. In germline, CDR1 is LGHDT, CDR2 YNNKEL (reference sequence). V was clipped by 4 bases and J by 1 base; unmatched bases: 7. The chain's CDR3 is CASSLRTGGSYNSPLHF. Written as DNA, the CDR3 is TGTGCCAGCAGCCTCCGGACAGGTGGATCCTATAATTCACCCCTCCACTTT.

This clonotype was picked up many times. The rearrangement uses TRBV7-9 and TRBJ2-2, with D hard to call. The CDR3 is made up of 15 amino acids. The V end was cut by 1 base, the J end by 2 bases, with 8 bases between. From germline, CDR1 is SEHNR and CDR2 FQNEAQ (reference sequence). The CDR3 region has the DNA TGTGCCAGCAGCTTAGGGGCCCTAAACACCGGGGAGCTGTTTTTT. Its translation is CASSLGALNTGELFF.

This clonotype was counted ten times or more. The chain carries TRBV6-6 and TRBJ1-4; D not certain. Looked up from germline, CDR1 is MNHNY and CDR2 is SVGAGI (reference sequence). CDR3 length equals 12 residues. V shed 6 bases and J shed 5 bases, with 7 bases lying between them. The CDR3 sequence is CASRPGNEKLFF. The CDR3 nucleotides read TGTGCCAGCAGGCCGGGGAATGAAAAACTGTTTTTT.

This clonotype was detected many times. The CDR3 loop reads CASSNPPNYGYTF. The CDR3 DNA reads as TGTGCCAGCAGTAACCCGCCTAACTATGGCTACACCTTC. The chain employs TRBV6-5 and TRBJ1-2; D gene ambiguous. Per the germline V gene, CDR1 is MNHEY and CDR2 is SVGAGI. This CDR3 has 13 amino acids. The germline V and J ends were trimmed by 5 bases and 0 bases, with 7 bases remaining between them.

As for this clonotype: It may be a read error: a sequence one base away is much more abundant. V gene TRBV18 combines with J gene TRBJ1-4; the D is unclear. The CDR3 has 15 amino acids. The germline V gene encodes CDR1 KGHSH and CDR2 LQKENI. V was pared by 3 bases and J by 5 bases, with 13 bases between. Written as DNA, the CDR3 is TGTGCCAGCTCACCCCCGACTGGGCGCAATGAAAAACTGTTTTTT. The encoded protein is CASSPPTGRNEKLFF.

This clonotype was recorded many times. The chain carries TRBV6-5 and TRBJ1-6; D not certain. CDR1 and CDR2 (germline): MNHEY, SVGAGI. This CDR3 spans 14 amino acids. Trimming shortened V by 2 bases and J by 7 bases, and 9 bases separated the two germline ends. The CDR3 DNA follows: TGTGCCAGCAGTTACAGGGCAGCAAATTCACCCCTCCACTTT. Translating gives CASSYRAANSPLHF.

This clonotype was counted many times. J is TRBJ1-1 and V is TRBV27; D uncertain. The CDR3 has 13 amino acids. Germline CDR1 reads MNHEY; CDR2 reads SMNVEV (reference sequence). With 3 bases removed from V and 1 base from J, the gap between germline ends came to 6 bases. The CDR3 here is CASSFKENTEAFF. In DNA, the CDR3 is TGTGCCAGCAGTTTTAAGGAGAACACTGAAGCTTTCTTT.